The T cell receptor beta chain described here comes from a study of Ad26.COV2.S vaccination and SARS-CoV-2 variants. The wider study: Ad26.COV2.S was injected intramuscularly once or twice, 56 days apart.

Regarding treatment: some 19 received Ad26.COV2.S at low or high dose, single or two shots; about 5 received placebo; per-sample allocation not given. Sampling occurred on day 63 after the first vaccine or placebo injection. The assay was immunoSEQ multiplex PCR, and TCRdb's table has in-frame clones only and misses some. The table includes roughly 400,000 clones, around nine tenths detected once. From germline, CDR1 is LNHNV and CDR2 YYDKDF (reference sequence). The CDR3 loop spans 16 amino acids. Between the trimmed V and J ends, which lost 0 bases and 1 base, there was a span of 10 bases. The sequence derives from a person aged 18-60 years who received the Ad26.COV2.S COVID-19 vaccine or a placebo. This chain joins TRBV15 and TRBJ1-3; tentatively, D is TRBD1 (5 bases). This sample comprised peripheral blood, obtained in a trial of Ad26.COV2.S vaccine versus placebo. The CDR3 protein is CATSRDLAGSGNTIYF. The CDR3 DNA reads TGTGCCACCAGCAGAGATTTGGCAGGGTCTGGAAACACCATATATTTT.